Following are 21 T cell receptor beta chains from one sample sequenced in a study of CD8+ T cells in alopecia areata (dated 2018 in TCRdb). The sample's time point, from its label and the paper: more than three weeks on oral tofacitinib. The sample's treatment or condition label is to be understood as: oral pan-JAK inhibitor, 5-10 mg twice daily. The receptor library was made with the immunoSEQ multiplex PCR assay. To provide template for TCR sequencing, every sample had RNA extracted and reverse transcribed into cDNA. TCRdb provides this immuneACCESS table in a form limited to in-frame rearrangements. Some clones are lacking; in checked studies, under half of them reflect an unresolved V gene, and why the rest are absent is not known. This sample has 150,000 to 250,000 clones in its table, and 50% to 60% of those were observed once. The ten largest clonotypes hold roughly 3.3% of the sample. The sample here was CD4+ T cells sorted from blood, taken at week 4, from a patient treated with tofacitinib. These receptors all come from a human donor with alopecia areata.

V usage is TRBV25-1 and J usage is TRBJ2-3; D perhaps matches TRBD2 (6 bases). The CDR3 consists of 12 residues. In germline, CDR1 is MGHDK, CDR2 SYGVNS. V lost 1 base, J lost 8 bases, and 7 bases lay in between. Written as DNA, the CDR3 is TGTGCCAGCAGTGAATGGGAGGCTACGCAGTATTTT. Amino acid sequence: CASSEWEATQYF.

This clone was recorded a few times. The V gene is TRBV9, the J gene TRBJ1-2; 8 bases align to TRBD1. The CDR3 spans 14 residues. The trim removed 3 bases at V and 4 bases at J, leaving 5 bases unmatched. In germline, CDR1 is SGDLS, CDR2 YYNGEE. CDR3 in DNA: TGTGCCAGCAGCGGGACAGGGAAGGGCTATGGCTACACCTTC. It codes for CASSGTGKGYGYTF.

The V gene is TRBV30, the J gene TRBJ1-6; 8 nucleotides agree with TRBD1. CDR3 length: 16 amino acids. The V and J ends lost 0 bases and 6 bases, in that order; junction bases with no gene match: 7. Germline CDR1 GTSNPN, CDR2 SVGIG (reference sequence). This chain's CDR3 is CAWSVGQGASNSPLHF. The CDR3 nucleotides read TGTGCCTGGAGTGTAGGACAGGGCGCCTCTAATTCACCCCTCCACTTT.

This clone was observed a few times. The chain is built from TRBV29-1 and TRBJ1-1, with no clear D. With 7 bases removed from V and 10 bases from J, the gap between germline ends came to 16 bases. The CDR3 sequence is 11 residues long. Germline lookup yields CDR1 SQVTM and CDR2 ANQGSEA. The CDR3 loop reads CSANNFLGAFF. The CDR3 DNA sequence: TGCAGCGCCAACAACTTCCTAGGAGCTTTCTTT.

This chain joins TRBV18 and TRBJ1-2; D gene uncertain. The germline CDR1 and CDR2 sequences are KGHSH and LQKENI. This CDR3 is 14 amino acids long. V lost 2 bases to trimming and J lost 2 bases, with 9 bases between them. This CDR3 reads CASSPTLVNYGYTF. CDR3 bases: TGTGCCAGCTCACCAACCCTGGTGAACTATGGCTACACCTTC.

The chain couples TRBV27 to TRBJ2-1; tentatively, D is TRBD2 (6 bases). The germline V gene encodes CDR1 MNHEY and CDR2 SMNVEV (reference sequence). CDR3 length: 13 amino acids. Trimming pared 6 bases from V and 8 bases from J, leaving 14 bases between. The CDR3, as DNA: TGTGCCAGCAGAAACAGGTGGGGGGATGAGCAGTTCTTC. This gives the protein CASRNRWGDEQFF.

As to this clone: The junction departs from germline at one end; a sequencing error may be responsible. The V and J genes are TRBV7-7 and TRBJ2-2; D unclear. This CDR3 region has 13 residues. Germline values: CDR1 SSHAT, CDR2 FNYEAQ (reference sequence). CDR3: CASSLDGPGELFF. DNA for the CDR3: TGTGCTAGCAGCTTAGATGGTCCCGGGGAGCTGTTTTTT.

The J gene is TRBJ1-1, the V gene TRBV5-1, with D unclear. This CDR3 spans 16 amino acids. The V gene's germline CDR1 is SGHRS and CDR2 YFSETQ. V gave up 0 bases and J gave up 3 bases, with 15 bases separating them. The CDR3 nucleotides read TGCGCCAGCAGCTTGGACAGCCCTACCGTTGACACTGAAGCTTTCTTT. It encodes CASSLDSPTVDTEAFF.

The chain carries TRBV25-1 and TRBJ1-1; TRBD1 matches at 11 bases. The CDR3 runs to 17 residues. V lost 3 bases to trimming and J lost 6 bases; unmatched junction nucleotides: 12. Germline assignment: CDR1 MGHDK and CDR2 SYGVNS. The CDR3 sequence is CASSEDFGDRGYAEAFF. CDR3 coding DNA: TGTGCCAGCAGTGAGGACTTTGGGGACAGGGGGTATGCTGAAGCTTTCTTT.

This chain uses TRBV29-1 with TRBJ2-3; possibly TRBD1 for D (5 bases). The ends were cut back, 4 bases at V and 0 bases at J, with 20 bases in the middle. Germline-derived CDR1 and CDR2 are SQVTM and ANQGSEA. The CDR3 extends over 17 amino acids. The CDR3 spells CSVGSLLRVSSTDTQYF. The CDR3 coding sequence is TGCAGCGTTGGCAGCTTACTCAGGGTATCTAGCACAGATACGCAGTATTTT.

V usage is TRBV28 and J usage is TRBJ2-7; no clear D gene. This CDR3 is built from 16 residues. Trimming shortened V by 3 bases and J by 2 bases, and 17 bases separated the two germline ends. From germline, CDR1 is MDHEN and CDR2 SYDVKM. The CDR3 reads CASSFFGVGRPYEQYF. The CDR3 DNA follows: TGTGCCAGCAGTTTCTTCGGAGTTGGCAGACCCTACGAGCAGTACTTC.

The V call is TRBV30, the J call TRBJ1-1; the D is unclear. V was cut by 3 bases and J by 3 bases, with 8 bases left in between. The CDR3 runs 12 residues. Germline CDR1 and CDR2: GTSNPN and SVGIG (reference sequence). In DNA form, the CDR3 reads TGTGCCTGGAGGGGGTACGACACTGAAGCTTTCTTT. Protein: CAWRGYDTEAFF.

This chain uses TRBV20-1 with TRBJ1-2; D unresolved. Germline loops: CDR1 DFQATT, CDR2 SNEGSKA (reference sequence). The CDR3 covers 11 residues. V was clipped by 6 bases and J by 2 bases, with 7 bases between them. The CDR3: CSASENYGYTF. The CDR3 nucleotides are TGCAGTGCGAGCGAAAACTATGGCTACACCTTC.

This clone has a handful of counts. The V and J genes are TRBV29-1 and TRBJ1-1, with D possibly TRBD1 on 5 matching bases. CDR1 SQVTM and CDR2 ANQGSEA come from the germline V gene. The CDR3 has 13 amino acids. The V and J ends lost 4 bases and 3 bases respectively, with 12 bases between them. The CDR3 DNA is TGCAGCGTTGCTGATGGGACCTACACTGAAGCTTTCTTT. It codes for CSVADGTYTEAFF.

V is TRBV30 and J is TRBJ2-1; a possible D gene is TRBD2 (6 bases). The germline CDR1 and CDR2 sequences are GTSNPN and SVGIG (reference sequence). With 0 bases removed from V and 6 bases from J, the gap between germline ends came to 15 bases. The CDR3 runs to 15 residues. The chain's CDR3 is CAWSVRGSWINEQFF. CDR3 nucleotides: TGTGCCTGGAGTGTACGGGGGAGCTGGATCAATGAGCAGTTCTTC.

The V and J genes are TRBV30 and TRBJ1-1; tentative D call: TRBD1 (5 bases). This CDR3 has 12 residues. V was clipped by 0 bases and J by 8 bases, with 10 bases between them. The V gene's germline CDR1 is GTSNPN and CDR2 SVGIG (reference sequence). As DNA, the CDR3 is TGTGCCTGGAGTGTCCCCAGGGAAGAAGCTTTCTTT. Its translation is CAWSVPREEAFF.

CDR3 nucleotides: TGTGCCAGCAGCGCCTTTACAGGGACAGCTGAAGCTTTCTTT. This translates into CASSAFTGTAEAFF. The genes are TRBV9 and TRBJ1-1; the match to TRBD1 covers 7 bases. The V gene end was trimmed by 3 bases and the J gene end by 6 bases; junction bases not matched to a gene: 8. The CDR3 loop spans 14 amino acids. Germline V CDR1 and CDR2: SGDLS, YYNGEE.

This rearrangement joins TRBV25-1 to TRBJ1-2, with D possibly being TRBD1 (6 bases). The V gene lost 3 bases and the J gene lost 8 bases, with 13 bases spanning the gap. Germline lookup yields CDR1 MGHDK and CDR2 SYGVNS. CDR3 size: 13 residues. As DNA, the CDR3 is TGTGCCAGCAGTGACAGGGGAGGACGCGGCTACACCTTC. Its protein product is CASSDRGGRGYTF.

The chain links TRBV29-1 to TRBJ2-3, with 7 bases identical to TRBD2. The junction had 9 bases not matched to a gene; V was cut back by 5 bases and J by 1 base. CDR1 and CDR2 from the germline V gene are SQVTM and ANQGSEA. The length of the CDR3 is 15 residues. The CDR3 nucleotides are TGCAGCGTTCTTGGGCTAGCGGCGGGCACAGATACGCAGTATTTT. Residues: CSVLGLAAGTDTQYF.

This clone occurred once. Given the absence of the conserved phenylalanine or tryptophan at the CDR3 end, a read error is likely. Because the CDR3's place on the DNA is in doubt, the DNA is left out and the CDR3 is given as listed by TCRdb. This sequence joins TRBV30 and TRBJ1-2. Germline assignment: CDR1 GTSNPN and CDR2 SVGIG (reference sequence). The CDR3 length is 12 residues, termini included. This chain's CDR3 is CAWSVTETPAFG.

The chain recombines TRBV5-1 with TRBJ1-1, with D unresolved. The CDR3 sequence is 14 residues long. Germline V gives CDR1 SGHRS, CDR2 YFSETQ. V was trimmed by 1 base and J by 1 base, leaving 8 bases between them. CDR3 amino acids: CASSLSTGNTEAFF. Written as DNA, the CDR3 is TGCGCCAGCAGCTTGTCGACGGGGAACACTGAAGCTTTCTTT.